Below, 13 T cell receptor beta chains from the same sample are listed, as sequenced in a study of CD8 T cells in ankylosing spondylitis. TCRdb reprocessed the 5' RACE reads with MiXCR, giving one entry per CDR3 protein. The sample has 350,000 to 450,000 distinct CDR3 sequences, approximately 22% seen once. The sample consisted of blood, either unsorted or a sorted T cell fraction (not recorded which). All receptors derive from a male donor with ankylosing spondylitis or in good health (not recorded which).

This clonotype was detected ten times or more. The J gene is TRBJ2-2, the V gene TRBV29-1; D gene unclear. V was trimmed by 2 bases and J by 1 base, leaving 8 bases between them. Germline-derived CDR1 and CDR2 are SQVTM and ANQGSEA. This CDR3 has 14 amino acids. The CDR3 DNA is TGCAGCGTTGAACAGGCAAAGAACACCGGGGAGCTGTTTTTT. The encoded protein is CSVEQAKNTGELFF.

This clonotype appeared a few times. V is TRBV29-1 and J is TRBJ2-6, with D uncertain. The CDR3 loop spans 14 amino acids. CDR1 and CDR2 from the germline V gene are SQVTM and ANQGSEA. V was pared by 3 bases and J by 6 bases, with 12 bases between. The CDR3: CSVEGVYEANVLTF. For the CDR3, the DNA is TGCAGCGTTGAGGGTGTGTACGAGGCCAACGTCCTGACTTTC.

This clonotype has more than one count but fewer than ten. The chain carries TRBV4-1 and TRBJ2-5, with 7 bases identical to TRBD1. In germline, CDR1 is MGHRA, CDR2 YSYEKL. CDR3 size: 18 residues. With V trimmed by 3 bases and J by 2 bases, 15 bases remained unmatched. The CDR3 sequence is CASSQSQGKTGVQETQYF. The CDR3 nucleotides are TGCGCCAGCAGCCAGTCACAGGGGAAAACAGGGGTGCAAGAGACCCAGTACTTC.

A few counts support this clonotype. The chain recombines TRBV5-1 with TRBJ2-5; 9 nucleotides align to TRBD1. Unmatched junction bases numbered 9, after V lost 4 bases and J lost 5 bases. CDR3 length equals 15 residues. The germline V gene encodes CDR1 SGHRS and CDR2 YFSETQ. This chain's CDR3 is CASSPGTGTPETQYF. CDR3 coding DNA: TGCGCCAGCAGCCCTGGGACAGGGACGCCGGAGACCCAGTACTTC.

CDR3 region: CASSLSRTATYEQYF. The CDR3 nucleotides read TGTGCCAGCAGCTTATCCAGGACAGCCACCTACGAGCAGTACTTC. The rearrangement uses TRBV7-9 and TRBJ2-7; possible D gene TRBD1, 6 bases. This CDR3 is 15 amino acids long. Germline V gene sequence: CDR1 SEHNR, CDR2 FQNEAQ (reference sequence). V dropped 2 bases and J dropped 2 bases, with 13 bases sitting between them.

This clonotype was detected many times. The CDR3 loop is CASSPHPKQTEAFF. Here the CDR3 DNA reads TGCGCCAGCAGCCCCCACCCTAAACAGACTGAAGCTTTCTTT. This chain joins TRBV4-1 and TRBJ1-1, with D uncertain. The germline V gene has CDR1 MGHRA and CDR2 YSYEKL. The V end was cut by 4 bases, the J end by 5 bases, with 14 bases between. The CDR3 sequence is 14 residues long.

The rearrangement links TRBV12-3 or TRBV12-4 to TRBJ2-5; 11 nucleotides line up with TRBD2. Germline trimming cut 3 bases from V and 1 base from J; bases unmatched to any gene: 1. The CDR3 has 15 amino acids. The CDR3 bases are TGTGCCAGCAGTTTTAGCGGGGGGGCCCAAGAGACCCAGTACTTC. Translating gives CASSFSGGAQETQYF.

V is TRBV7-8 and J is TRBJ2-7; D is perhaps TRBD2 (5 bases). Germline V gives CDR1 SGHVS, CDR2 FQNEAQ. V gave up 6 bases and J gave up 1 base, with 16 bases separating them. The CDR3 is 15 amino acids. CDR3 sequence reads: CASRLEWETSYEQYF. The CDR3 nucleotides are TGTGCCAGCAGACTAGAATGGGAGACATCCTACGAGCAGTACTTC. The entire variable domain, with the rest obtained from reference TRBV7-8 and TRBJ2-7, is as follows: GAGVSQSPRYKVAKRGQDVALRCDPISGHVSLFWYQQALGQGPEFLTYFQNEAQLDKSGLPSDRFFAERPEGSVSTLKIQRTQQEDSAVYLCASRLEWETSYEQYFGPGTRLTVT.

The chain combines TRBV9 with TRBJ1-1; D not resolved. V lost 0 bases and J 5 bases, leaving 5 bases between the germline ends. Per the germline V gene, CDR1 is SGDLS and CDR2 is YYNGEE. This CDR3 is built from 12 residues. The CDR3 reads CASSVGVTEAFF. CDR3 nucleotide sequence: TGTGCCAGCAGCGTAGGGGTAACTGAAGCTTTCTTT. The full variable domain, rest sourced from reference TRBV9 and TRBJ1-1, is DSGVTQTPKHLITATGQRVTLRCSPRSGDLSVYWYQQSLDQGLQFLIQYYNGEERAKGNILERFSAQQFPDLHSELNLSSLELGDSALYFCASSVGVTEAFFGQGTRLTVV.

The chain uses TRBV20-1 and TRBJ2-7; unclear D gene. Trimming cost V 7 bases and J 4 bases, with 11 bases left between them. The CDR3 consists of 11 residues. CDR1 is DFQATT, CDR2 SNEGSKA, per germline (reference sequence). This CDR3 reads CSGNYDYEQYF. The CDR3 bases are TGCAGTGGTAACTACGATTACGAGCAGTACTTC.

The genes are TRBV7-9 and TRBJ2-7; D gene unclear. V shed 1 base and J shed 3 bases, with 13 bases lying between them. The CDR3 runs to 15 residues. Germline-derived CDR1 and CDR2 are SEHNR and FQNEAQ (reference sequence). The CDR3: CASSLDFRTNYEQYF. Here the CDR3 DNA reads TGTGCCAGCAGCTTAGATTTCCGGACCAACTACGAGCAGTACTTC.

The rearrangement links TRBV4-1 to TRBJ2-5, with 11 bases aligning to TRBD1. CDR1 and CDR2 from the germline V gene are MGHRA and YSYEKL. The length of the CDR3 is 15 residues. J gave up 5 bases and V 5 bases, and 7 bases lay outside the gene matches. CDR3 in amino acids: CASSTWTGGGETQYF. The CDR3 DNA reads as TGCGCCAGCAGCACTTGGACAGGGGGCGGTGAGACCCAGTACTTC.

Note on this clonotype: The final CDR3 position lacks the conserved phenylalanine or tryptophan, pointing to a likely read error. Here the CDR3 reads CASTSSGGTGELFL. Written as DNA, the CDR3 is TGTGCCAGCACCTCCTCGGGGGGCACCGGGGAGCTGTTTCTT. The V gene is TRBV7-9, the J gene TRBJ2-2; 7 positions match TRBD2. The CDR3 sequence is 14 residues long. The germline V gene encodes CDR1 SEHNR and CDR2 FQNEAQ (reference sequence). The V segment lost 7 bases and the J segment 4 bases; nucleotides outside the gene matches: 6.